These T cell receptor beta chains were read from a single sample in a study of cytomegalovirus exposure and HLA in healthy donors. The repertoire was sequenced with immunoSEQ multiplex PCR; TCRdb's copy has only in-frame clones and lacks some. The sample lists around 150,000 clones; around 80% were seen once. The sequenced material came from PBMCs. The source of these receptors is a middle-aged woman in good health and CMV-seronegative. The conserved cysteine and the conserved F or W are not part of the CDR3 here. The D gene is left open where the match is weak.

j_call | d_call | v_call | cdr3_aa
TRBJ2-7 | TRBD2 | TRBV10-3 | AISASTSGIYEQY
TRBJ1-1 | TRBD1 | TRBV19 | ASSVQGDTEAF
TRBJ1-5 | TRBD1 | TRBV18 | ASSPNRGNQPQH
TRBJ1-4 | NA | TRBV19 | ATQAGEGTNEKLF
TRBJ2-7 | TRBD2 | TRBV5-1 | ASSLGVSGFYEQY
TRBJ2-5 | NA | TRBV20-1 | SASGETQY
TRBJ1-5 | NA | TRBV7-3 | ASTEWGGNQPQH
TRBJ2-1 | TRBD2 | TRBV11-2 | ASSLKLGLAGPYNEQF
TRBJ1-6 | NA | TRBV30 | AWHAGRNSPLH
TRBJ2-1 | NA | TRBV19 | ASSMVGTPVSQF
TRBJ1-4 | NA | TRBV28 | ASSFVGGTNEKLF
TRBJ2-4 | NA | TRBV9 | ASSAQDSRLAKNSQY
TRBJ1-3 | TRBD1 | TRBV5-1 | ASSRTDRNTGPIY
TRBJ2-3 | TRBD2 | TRBV27 | ASSPLAGVTDTQY
TRBJ2-6 | NA | TRBV29-1 | SGLAAGANGLT
TRBJ1-2 | NA | TRBV10-3 | AISGSYGYT
TRBJ1-5 | NA | TRBV6-5 | ASRLAGESDQPQH
TRBJ2-3 | TRBD2 | TRBV7-2 | AVRAGSTDTQY
TRBJ1-6 | NA | TRBV5-6 | ASSSGERAPLH
TRBJ2-7 | NA | TRBV5-1 | ASSLHRAYEQY
TRBJ1-1 | TRBD1 | TRBV27 | ASSTGGTEAF
TRBJ2-7 | TRBD2 | TRBV9 | ASSLAGGDEQY
TRBJ1-3 | NA | TRBV4-1 | ASSPTWAAGSGNTIY
TRBJ1-4 | TRBD1 | TRBV19 | ASSISPGGAEKLF
TRBJ2-7 | NA | TRBV5-5 | ASSLGNGYEQY
TRBJ2-7 | NA | TRBV11-2 | ASSLPNTKTYEQY
TRBJ2-1 | TRBD2 | TRBV2 | ASSRTSGGPGEQF
TRBJ2-5 | NA | TRBV5-4 | ASSLASSWKTQY
TRBJ2-5 | TRBD1 | TRBV7-9 | ASSDRGRWETQY
TRBJ2-1 | TRBD2 | TRBV9 | ASSVKGVAGVPGNEQF
TRBJ1-2 | TRBD1 | TRBV29-1 | SVGDRGYGYT
TRBJ1-5 | NA | TRBV28 | ASSQLQYGSQPQH
TRBJ2-1 | TRBD1 | TRBV19 | ASSLQGVSYNEQF
TRBJ2-2 | TRBD1 | TRBV9 | ASSVGWTGVRTGELF
TRBJ2-7 | NA | TRBV20-1 | SATAGYEQY
TRBJ1-1 | NA | TRBV11-1 | ASSFRGWNTEAF
TRBJ1-3 | NA | TRBV6-1 | ASTPTGNTIY
TRBJ2-7 | NA | TRBV5-1 | ASSFEGPYEQY
TRBJ2-2 | NA | TRBV9 | ASSPGHLELF
TRBJ2-5 | NA | TRBV2 | ASIFEEKETQY
TRBJ2-5 | TRBD2 | TRBV5-1 | ASSLLAGNQETQY
TRBJ2-1 | NA | TRBV19 | ASSIGGEPIYNEQF
TRBJ1-1 | NA | TRBV7-8 | ASSLEGRNTEAF
TRBJ2-1 | TRBD2 | TRBV7-9 | ASSFSGGALGEQF
TRBJ2-1 | TRBD2 | TRBV5-5 | ASRPTSGRSDEQF
TRBJ2-6 | NA | TRBV11-2 | ASSLGSGYTGANVLT
TRBJ2-6 | NA | TRBV9 | ASSLRLSGANGLT
TRBJ1-2 | TRBD1 | TRBV7-9 | ASSSRQGTITTDISGYT
TRBJ1-1 | TRBD1 | TRBV6-5 | ASSSGQWTEAF
TRBJ2-5 | NA | TRBV19 | ASSFGAGPQETQY
TRBJ2-7 | NA | TRBV7-2 | ASSLAGRGTSYEQY
TRBJ1-5 | NA | TRBV5-8 | ASSIRGFGNQPQH
TRBJ2-1 | NA | TRBV7-3 | ASGRGRSNEQF
TRBJ2-5 | TRBD2 | TRBV2 | ASSVASGGETQY
TRBJ2-7 | NA | TRBV18 | ASSPAGAYEQY
TRBJ2-1 | TRBD2 | TRBV29-1 | SVGTSGNNEQF